The sequence of this T cell receptor beta chain was determined in a study of blood T cells in healthy people across ages (dated by TCRdb to between 2014 and 2016). Describing the broader study: In model experiments, roughly one uniquely barcoded TCR beta cDNA molecule per two T cells was captured by template switching. Using deep sequencing normalized with unique cDNA molecular identifiers, the study measured how TCR beta repertoire diversity changes with age. The donors were divided into four age groups: young (average around 15 years), middle-aged (approximately 39), aged (about 56) and long-lived (about 80). Donors of different ages were randomly distributed across sequencing lanes to avoid experimental bias. Two additional independent replicas of 1 million unique cDNA reads from the same blood draw were analyzed for two donors (one aged 18 to 30 and one aged 80 or older). Here is what the overall study found, with its caveats: As age increased, observed TCR beta diversity per million T cells dropped in a roughly linear way, and a significant reduction was already evident by age roughly 36. Compared with the aged group, the long-lived group had more naive CD4+ T cells, fewer expanded clones and increased TCR diversity, a pattern suggesting age selection. The CMV infection status of donors was not known, potentially confounding age-related changes in expanded clonotypes. Conclusive comparison of naive and antigen-experienced compartments was prevented by the profiling of bulk unsorted PBMCs. Estimates of total diversity based on one million sequenced T cells were regarded as lower bounds and as underestimates. There was a strong correlation between observed TCR beta diversity and the percentage of naive T cells measured by flow cytometry.

To prepare the library, 5' RACE was applied. A second PCR of roughly 7 to 11 cycles was performed with a sample-barcoded 5' primer and a J-beta primer mix. A unique molecular identifier was introduced onto each TCR beta cDNA molecule by a template-switch 5' adaptor carrying 12 random nucleotides. Each sample yielded at least 2.5 million CDR3-containing paired-end reads. First-strand cDNA synthesis was performed from all RNA using the Mint cDNA synthesis kit, with priming by a TRBC-specific oligonucleotide. After uracil-DNA glycosylase treatment, a first 18-cycle PCR used universal primers M1SS and BC2_uni_R on all cDNA. The original pipeline was this. For normalization, 1 million high-quality reads were randomly selected from each sample, with every read carrying a distinct molecular identifier. Instead of being binned into consensus sequences, reads with shared molecular identifiers were discarded. MiTCR, run with a Q25 quality threshold and the strictest error-elimination algorithm, handled CDR3 identification, clonotype clustering and error correction. A nonparametric unseen species model using Euler transformation provided a lower-bound estimate of total TCR beta diversity. TCRdb cleaned the public reads at Q25 with fastp, built clones with MiXCR and kept in-frame beta chains. CDR3 protein sequences are deduplicated, and each keeps its most common genes and DNA. Clone size and V and J calls follow TCRdb, not the original study. Present in this sample are around 1,800,000 distinct CDR3 sequences, around 42% of which were seen just once. Jointly, the top ten make up 20% to 25% of the sample.

CDR1 and CDR2, per the germline V gene, are SQVTM and ANQGSEA. The germline ends are 14 bases apart after V is trimmed by 4 bases and J by 2 bases. Counted from cysteine to phenylalanine, this CDR3 has 14 amino acids. Of all the DNA, just the CDR3 is kept, 42 bases in frame from base 1. For this clonotype: Its antigen remains undetermined. Within one base of it there is no much larger clone, and no base qualities were kept.

Systemically healthy Caucasian individuals from Russia, over 30 in total and aged about 6 to 90 years, were included as donors. Each donor gave ten milliliters of peripheral blood, collected into EDTA-treated Vacutainer tubes. Ficoll-Paque density-gradient centrifugation was used to isolate PBMCs, with at least 7 million per sample. Trizol reagent was used to extract total RNA from the PBMCs, yielding at least 6 micrograms per sample. For every donor, an aliquot of PBMCs went through flow cytometry to measure the percentages of naive CD45RAhigh/CD27high T cells. Sequencing was done on a sample of blood. The sequence was obtained from a human donor in good health. This chain joins TRBV29-1 to TRBJ2-5; no confident D gene assignment can be made. The nucleotide sequence reads as follows: TGCAGCGTTGCTCTGAGGCCAGGACAAGAGACCCAGTACTTC. This sequence encodes CSVALRPGQETQYF.